Below, 27 T cell receptor beta chains from the same sample are listed, as sequenced in a study of cytomegalovirus exposure and HLA in healthy donors. With 60 Vbeta and 13 Jbeta primers, the PCR was carried out. This table comes from immunoSEQ multiplex PCR, and its TCRdb copy is limited to in-frame clones, with some not included. The sample has tens of thousands of clones; 75% to 80% are singletons. Sequenced material: PBMCs. The receptor set was obtained from a woman in her forties in good health and CMV-seronegative.

The chain recombines TRBV30 with TRBJ2-7, with D unclear. Germline-derived CDR1 and CDR2 are GTSNPN and SVGIG (reference sequence). Between the trimmed V and J ends, which lost 4 bases and 2 bases, there was a span of 9 bases. The CDR3 is 12 amino acids. The CDR3 is CAWKQTPYEQYF. The CDR3 DNA reads TGTGCCTGGAAACAGACGCCCTACGAGCAGTACTTC.

A single count supports this clone. This sequence joins TRBV10-3 and TRBJ2-7; 10 bases are shared with TRBD1. From germline, CDR1 is ENHRY and CDR2 SYGVKD. The CDR3 is 18 residues long. With 5 bases clipped from V and 3 bases from J, the junction kept 16 bases outside the gene matches. Here the CDR3 DNA reads TGTGCCATCAGTAATTACCGGGACAGGGGACCGATTAACTACGAGCAGTACTTC. It translates to CAISNYRDRGPINYEQYF.

This clone is a singleton in its sample. This chain joins TRBV4-1 and TRBJ2-7; 13 nucleotides match TRBD2. With 2 bases clipped from V and 0 bases from J, the junction kept 1 base outside the gene matches. Germline-derived CDR1 and CDR2 are MGHRA and YSYEKL. The CDR3 contains 16 residues. The CDR3 protein is CASSQRLAGGSYEQYF. CDR3 nucleotides: TGCGCCAGCAGCCAAAGACTAGCGGGGGGCTCCTACGAGCAGTACTTC.

The gene calls are TRBV28 and TRBJ2-1, with D perhaps TRBD2 (6 bases). Germline V CDR1 and CDR2: MDHEN, SYDVKM. The ends were cut back, 4 bases at V and 8 bases at J, with 21 bases in the middle. The CDR3 has 16 residues. CDR3 sequence (DNA): TGTGCCAGCAGTTCCCGGCCCCCGGGACTGGAATATGAGCAGTTCTTC. This encodes CASSSRPPGLEYEQFF.

A few counts support this clone. The chain is built from TRBV6-5 and TRBJ2-7, with TRBD1 matching over 10 bases. CDR3 size: 15 residues. Germline lookup yields CDR1 MNHEY and CDR2 SVGAGI. With 2 bases clipped from V and 4 bases from J, the junction kept 5 bases outside the gene matches. CDR3 bases: TGTGCCAGCAGTTACCGGGACAGGGGTGGGTACGAGCAGTACTTC. It codes for CASSYRDRGGYEQYF.

The chain carries TRBV21-1 and TRBJ2-7; the table assigns TRBD2, which was not confirmed against the DNA. TRBV21-1 is classified as a pseudogene. The CDR3 is 14 residues long. CDR3 residues: CASSKDYHPHEQYF. DNA for the CDR3: TGTGCCAGCAGCAAAGACTACCACCCCCACGAGCAGTACTTC.

The chain combines TRBV10-3 with TRBJ1-1; no clear D. The CDR3 runs to 15 residues. Trimming took off 6 bases at V and 3 bases at J, with 17 bases between the two ends. Germline CDR1 is ENHRY and CDR2 is SYGVKD. The CDR3 coding sequence is TGTGCCATCAGGGATGTCGCCAAGAGGGACACTGAAGCTTTCTTT. Encoded protein: CAIRDVAKRDTEAFF.

The chain carries TRBV5-6 and TRBJ2-2; 14 bases align to TRBD2. Germline assignment: CDR1 SGHDT and CDR2 YYEEEE. The CDR3 runs 16 residues. After removal of 4 bases from V and 5 bases from J, the junction contained 4 bases not matched to a gene. The CDR3 DNA follows: TGTGCCAGCAGCCGGACTAGCGGGGGGCCTACCGGGGAGCTGTTTTTT. Translating it yields CASSRTSGGPTGELFF.

The V call is TRBV30, the J call TRBJ2-7; D unclear. CDR1 is GTSNPN and CDR2 is SVGIG in the germline V gene (reference sequence). CDR3 size: 12 residues. V dropped 1 base and J dropped 6 bases, with 10 bases sitting between them. The CDR3 nucleotides read TGTGCCTGGAGTGCCCGCGTTGGCGAGCAGTACTTC. This encodes CAWSARVGEQYF.

J is TRBJ1-2 and V is TRBV2; D gene uncertain. This CDR3 is built from 12 residues. V lost 4 bases, J lost 4 bases, and 7 bases lay in between. The germline V gene encodes CDR1 SNHLY and CDR2 FYNNEI. CDR3 protein: CASSVNSYGYTF. In DNA, the CDR3 is TGTGCCAGCAGTGTTAACTCCTATGGCTACACCTTC.

This chain links TRBV7-2 with TRBJ2-5, with TRBD2 identical over 8 bases. Germline loops: CDR1 SGHTA, CDR2 FQGNSA. The CDR3 contains 15 residues. After removal of 7 bases from V and 4 bases from J, the junction contained 11 bases not matched to a gene. CDR3 sequence (DNA): TGTGCCAGCACCCAAGGTAGCGGGGCGGGAGAGACCCAGTACTTC. Translation: CASTQGSGAGETQYF.

In DNA, the CDR3 is TGTGCCTGGAGTGAGCGGGAACCCGGGGAGCTGTTTTTT. Translated: CAWSEREPGELFF. The chain is built from TRBV30 and TRBJ2-2; 7 positions agree with TRBD2. V lost 1 base, J lost 6 bases, and 2 bases stayed unmatched. This CDR3 contains 13 residues. Germline V CDR1 and CDR2: GTSNPN, SVGIG (reference sequence).

J is TRBJ2-7 and V is TRBV28; a possible D gene is TRBD1 (6 bases). Germline V gives CDR1 MDHEN, CDR2 SYDVKM. The V end lost 5 bases, the J end lost 4 bases, and 18 bases lay between the germline ends. CDR3 length: 15 amino acids. The CDR3 reads CASSPSTSGTYEQYF. The CDR3 nucleotides read TGTGCCAGCAGTCCGTCGACATCTGGGACATACGAGCAGTACTTC.

The chain uses TRBV30 and TRBJ1-6, with 8 bases that match TRBD1. The CDR3 totals 15 residues. Germline loops: CDR1 GTSNPN, CDR2 SVGIG (reference sequence). Trimming took 3 bases from V and 9 from J; bases not matched to a gene: 10. CDR3 DNA: TGTGCCTGGAGCAAACCGGACAGGGAAGGTTCACCCCTCCACTTT. Translated, it gives CAWSKPDREGSPLHF.

The chain recombines TRBV19 with TRBJ2-2; 7 bases are shared with TRBD2. The J segment lost 3 bases and the V segment lost 3 bases, leaving 7 bases of the junction unmatched. The CDR3 runs 16 residues. In germline, CDR1 is LNHDA, CDR2 SQIVND (reference sequence). The CDR3 sequence: CASSMPWGGDTGELFF. The CDR3 bases are TGTGCCAGTAGTATGCCCTGGGGGGGGGACACCGGGGAGCTGTTTTTT.

The chain joins TRBV5-1 to TRBJ1-2, with D tentatively TRBD1 (6 bases). Germline V gene sequence: CDR1 SGHRS, CDR2 YFSETQ. The CDR3 consists of 13 residues. V was trimmed by 4 bases and J by 3 bases, leaving 10 bases between them. The CDR3 region has the DNA TGCGCCAGCAGCCAACAGGGAGACTATGGCTACACCTTC. This codes for CASSQQGDYGYTF.

J is TRBJ1-6 and V is TRBV7-3, with a tentative D call TRBD1 (6 bases). This CDR3 comprises 15 residues. Trimming removed 2 bases from V and 7 bases from J, with 12 bases in between. The V gene's germline CDR1 is SGHTA and CDR2 FQGTGA. CDR3 in DNA: TGTGCCAGCAGCTTACTGGGGGCGCGAAATTCACCCCTCCACTTT. It encodes CASSLLGARNSPLHF.

The rearrangement joins TRBV5-1 to TRBJ2-5; weak D call: TRBD2 (5 bases). The CDR3 spans 14 residues. The V gene lost 3 bases and the J gene lost 2 bases, with 11 bases spanning the gap. Germline V CDR1 and CDR2: SGHRS, YFSETQ. CDR3 region: CASSSLSGQETQYF. In nucleotides, the CDR3 is TGCGCCAGCAGCTCCCTTTCGGGGCAAGAGACCCAGTACTTC.

This rearrangement joins TRBV5-1 to TRBJ2-3; D is unresolved. The CDR3 sequence is 12 residues long. V was clipped by 1 base and J by 4 bases, with 4 bases between them. Germline loops: CDR1 SGHRS, CDR2 YFSETQ. CDR3 sequence: CASSLPADTQYF. The CDR3, as DNA: TGCGCCAGCAGCTTGCCGGCAGATACGCAGTATTTT.

This chain connects TRBV11-3 to TRBJ2-1; D perhaps matches TRBD1 (6 bases). With 5 bases removed from V and 6 bases from J, the gap between germline ends came to 20 bases. The CDR3 has 16 residues. The germline V gene has CDR1 SGHNT and CDR2 YENEEA. The DNA for the CDR3 is TGTGCCAGCAGCCAGGGGTCCGGCTTCCCTGTCAATGAGCAGTTCTTC. The encoded protein is CASSQGSGFPVNEQFF.

The chain joins TRBV7-9 to TRBJ1-2; D not resolved. This CDR3 contains 13 residues. Germline CDR1 SEHNR, CDR2 FQNEAQ (reference sequence). V lost 5 bases, J lost 7 bases, and 14 bases lay in between. The CDR3 DNA is TGTGCCAGCAGCCCCGTCCAGTCGGGTGGCTACACCTTC. Its protein product is CASSPVQSGGYTF.

This sequence joins TRBV6-5 and TRBJ1-3, with 9 bases matching TRBD1. Trimming at V came to 6 bases and at J to 4 bases, leaving 4 bases not matched to a gene. The CDR3 runs 14 residues. Looked up from germline, CDR1 is MNHEY and CDR2 is SVGAGI. The CDR3 region is CASRQGQGGNTIYF. The CDR3 coding sequence is TGTGCCAGCAGACAAGGACAGGGGGGAAACACCATATATTTT.

The genes are TRBV7-3 and TRBJ2-3, with TRBD2 as a possible D gene (5 bases). V dropped 0 bases and J dropped 4 bases, with 8 bases sitting between them. CDR1 SGHTA and CDR2 FQGTGA come from the germline V gene. The length of the CDR3 is 14 residues. The CDR3 sequence is CASSLTSASDTQYF. The CDR3 coding sequence is TGTGCCAGCAGCTTAACTAGCGCGTCAGATACGCAGTATTTT.

In its sample, this clone was seen a few times. The chain couples TRBV2 to TRBJ1-4, with TRBD1 as a possible D gene (5 bases). Trimming left V 8 bases short and J 8 bases short, with 21 bases between. The CDR3 consists of 15 residues. The germline CDR1 and CDR2 sequences are SNHLY and FYNNEI. CDR3 bases: TGTGCCAGCGGGGGGGGTCGTCCTCAGGAGGAAAAACTGTTTTTT. Translation: CASGGGRPQEEKLFF.

V usage is TRBV19 and J usage is TRBJ2-2, with D possibly matching TRBD2 (5 bases). Per germline, CDR1 LNHDA and CDR2 SQIVND (reference sequence). CDR3 length: 16 residues. Between the trimmed V and J ends, which lost 9 bases and 4 bases, there was a span of 21 bases. CDR3: CASTLDWGRGTGELFF. The CDR3 DNA reads TGTGCCAGCACCCTTGACTGGGGTCGGGGCACCGGGGAGCTGTTTTTT.

The V call is TRBV29-1, the J call TRBJ1-6, with D maybe TRBD1 (6 bases). In germline, CDR1 is SQVTM, CDR2 ANQGSEA. With 6 bases removed from V and 7 bases from J, the gap between germline ends came to 13 bases. The CDR3 covers 13 residues. This CDR3 reads CSVATGVNSPLHF. The CDR3 coding sequence is TGCAGCGTCGCGACAGGAGTCAATTCACCCCTCCACTTT.

The V gene is TRBV27, the J gene TRBJ1-5; the match to TRBD1 covers 7 bases. Germline V gives CDR1 MNHEY, CDR2 SMNVEV (reference sequence). V lost 8 bases, J lost 4 bases, and 11 bases stayed unmatched. CDR3 length: 15 residues. The CDR3 bases are TGTGCCAGCGGCGCAGGGGGTTCGGGGAATCAGCCCCAGCATTTT. It codes for CASGAGGSGNQPQHF.